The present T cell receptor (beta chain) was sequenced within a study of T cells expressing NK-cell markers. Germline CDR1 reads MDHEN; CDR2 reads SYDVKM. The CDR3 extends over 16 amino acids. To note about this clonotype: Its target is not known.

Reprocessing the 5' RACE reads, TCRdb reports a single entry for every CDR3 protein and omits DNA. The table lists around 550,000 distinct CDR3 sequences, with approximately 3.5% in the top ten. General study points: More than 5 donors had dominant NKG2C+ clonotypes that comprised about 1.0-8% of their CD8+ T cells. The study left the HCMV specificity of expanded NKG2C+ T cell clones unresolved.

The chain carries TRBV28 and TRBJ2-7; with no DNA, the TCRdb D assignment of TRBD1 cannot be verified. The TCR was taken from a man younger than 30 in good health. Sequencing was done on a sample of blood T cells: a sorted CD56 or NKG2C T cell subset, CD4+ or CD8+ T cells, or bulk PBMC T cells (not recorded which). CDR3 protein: CASTSPEGQGRYEQYF.